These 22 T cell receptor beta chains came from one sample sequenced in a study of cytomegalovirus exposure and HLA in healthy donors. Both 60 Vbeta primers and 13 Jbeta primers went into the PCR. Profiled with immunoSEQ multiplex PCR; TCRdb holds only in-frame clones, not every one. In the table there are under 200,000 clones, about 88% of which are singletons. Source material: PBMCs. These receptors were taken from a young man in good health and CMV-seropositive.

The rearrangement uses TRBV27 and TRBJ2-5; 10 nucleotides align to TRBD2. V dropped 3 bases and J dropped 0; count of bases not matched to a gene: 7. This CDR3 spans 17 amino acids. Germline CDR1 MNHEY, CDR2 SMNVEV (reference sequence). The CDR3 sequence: CASSLSGRVTYQETQYF. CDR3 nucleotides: TGTGCCAGCAGTTTGAGCGGGAGGGTTACGTACCAAGAGACCCAGTACTTC.

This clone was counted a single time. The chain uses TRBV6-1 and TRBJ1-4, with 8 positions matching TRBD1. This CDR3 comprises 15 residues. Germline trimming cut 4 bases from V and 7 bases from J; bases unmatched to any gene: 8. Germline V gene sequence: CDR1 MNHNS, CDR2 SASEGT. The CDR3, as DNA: TGTGCCAGCAGTGGACGCAGGGGGCAGGGTGAAAAACTGTTTTTT. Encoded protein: CASSGRRGQGEKLFF.

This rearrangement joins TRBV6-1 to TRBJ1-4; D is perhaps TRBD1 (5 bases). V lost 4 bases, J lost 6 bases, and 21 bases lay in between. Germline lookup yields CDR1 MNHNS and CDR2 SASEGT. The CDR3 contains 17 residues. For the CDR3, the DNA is TGTGCCAGCAGTGCGGCAGGGTCTTCTACGGGGGATGAAAAACTGTTTTTT. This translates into CASSAAGSSTGDEKLFF.

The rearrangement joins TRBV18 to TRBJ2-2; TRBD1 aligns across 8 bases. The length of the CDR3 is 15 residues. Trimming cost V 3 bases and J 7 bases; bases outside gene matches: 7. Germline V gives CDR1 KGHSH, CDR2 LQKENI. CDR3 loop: CASSPVAGGFGELFF. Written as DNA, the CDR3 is TGTGCCAGCTCACCCGTGGCAGGGGGCTTCGGGGAGCTGTTTTTT.

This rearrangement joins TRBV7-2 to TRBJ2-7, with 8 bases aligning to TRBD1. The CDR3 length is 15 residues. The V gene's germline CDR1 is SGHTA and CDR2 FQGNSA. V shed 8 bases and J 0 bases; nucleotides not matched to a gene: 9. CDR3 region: CASGQGVIISYEQYF. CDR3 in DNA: TGTGCCAGCGGACAGGGTGTGATAATCTCCTACGAGCAGTACTTC.

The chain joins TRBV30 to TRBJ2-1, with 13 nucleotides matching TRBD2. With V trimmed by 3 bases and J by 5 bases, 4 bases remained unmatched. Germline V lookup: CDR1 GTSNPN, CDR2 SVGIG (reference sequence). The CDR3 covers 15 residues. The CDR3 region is CAWSLGLAGHNEQFF. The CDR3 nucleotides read TGTGCCTGGAGCTTGGGACTAGCGGGGCACAATGAGCAGTTCTTC.

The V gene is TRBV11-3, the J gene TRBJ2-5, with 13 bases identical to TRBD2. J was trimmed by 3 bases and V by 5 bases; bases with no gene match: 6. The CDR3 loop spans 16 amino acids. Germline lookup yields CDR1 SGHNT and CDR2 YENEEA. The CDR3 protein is CASSAKTSGRKETQYF. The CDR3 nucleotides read TGTGCCAGCAGCGCAAAGACTAGCGGGAGGAAAGAGACCCAGTACTTC. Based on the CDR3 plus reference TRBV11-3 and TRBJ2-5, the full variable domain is EAGVVQSPRYKIIEKKQPVAFWCNPISGHNTLYWYLQNLGQGPELLIRYENEEAVDDSQLPKDRFSAERLKGVDSTLKIQPAELGDSAVYLCASSAKTSGRKETQYFGPGTRLLVL.

The chain's CDR3 is CASSLGVSSYEQYF. The CDR3 nucleotides are TGTGCCAGCAGCTTGGGCGTGAGCTCCTACGAGCAGTACTTC. The genes are TRBV11-2 and TRBJ2-7; D remains unclear. Per the germline V gene, CDR1 is SGHAT and CDR2 is FQNNGV. The V and J ends lost 3 bases and 0 bases respectively, with 9 bases between them. CDR3 size: 14 residues.

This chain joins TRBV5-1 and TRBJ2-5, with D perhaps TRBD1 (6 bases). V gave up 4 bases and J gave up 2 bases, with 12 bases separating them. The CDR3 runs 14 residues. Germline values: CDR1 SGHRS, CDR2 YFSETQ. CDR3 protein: CASSPGQIQETQYF. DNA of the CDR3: TGCGCCAGCAGCCCAGGACAGATACAAGAGACCCAGTACTTC.

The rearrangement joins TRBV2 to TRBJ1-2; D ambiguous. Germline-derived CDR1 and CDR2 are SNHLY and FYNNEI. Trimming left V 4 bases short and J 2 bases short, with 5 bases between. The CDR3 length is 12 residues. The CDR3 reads CASSGRNYGYTF. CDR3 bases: TGTGCCAGCAGTGGTCGGAACTATGGCTACACCTTC.

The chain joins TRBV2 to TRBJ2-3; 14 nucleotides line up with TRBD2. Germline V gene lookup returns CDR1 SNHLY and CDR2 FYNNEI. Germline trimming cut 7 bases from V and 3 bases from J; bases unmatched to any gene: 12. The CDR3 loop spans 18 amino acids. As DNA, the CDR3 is TGTGCCAGCACCAGTGAAGGGGGACTAGCGGGAGTAACAGATACGCAGTATTTT. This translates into CASTSEGGLAGVTDTQYF. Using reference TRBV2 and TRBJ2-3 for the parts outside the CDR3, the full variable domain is EPEVTQTPSHQVTQMGQEVILRCVPISNHLYFYWYRQILGQKVEFLVSFYNNEISEKSEIFDDQFSVERPDGSNFTLKIRSTKLEDSAMYFCASTSEGGLAGVTDTQYFGPGTRLTVL.

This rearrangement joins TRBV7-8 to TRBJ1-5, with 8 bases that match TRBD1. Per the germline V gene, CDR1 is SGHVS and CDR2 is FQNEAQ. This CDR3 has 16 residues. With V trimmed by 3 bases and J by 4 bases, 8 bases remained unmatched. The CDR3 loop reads CASSFQGQASNQPQHF. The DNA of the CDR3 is TGTGCCAGCAGCTTTCAGGGACAGGCGAGTAATCAGCCCCAGCATTTT.

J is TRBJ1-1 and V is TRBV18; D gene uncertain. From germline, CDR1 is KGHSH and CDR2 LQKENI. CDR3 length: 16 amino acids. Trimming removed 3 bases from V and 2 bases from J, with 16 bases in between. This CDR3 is CASSPGLTPINTEAFF. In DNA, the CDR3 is TGTGCCAGCTCACCGGGCTTAACACCTATTAACACTGAAGCTTTCTTT.

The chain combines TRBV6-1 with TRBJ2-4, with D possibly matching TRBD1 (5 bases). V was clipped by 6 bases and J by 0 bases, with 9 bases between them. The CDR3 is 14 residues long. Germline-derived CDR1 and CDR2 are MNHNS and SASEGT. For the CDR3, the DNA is TGTGCCAGCAGCCAAGGGGTAGCCAAAAACATTCAGTACTTC. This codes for CASSQGVAKNIQYF.

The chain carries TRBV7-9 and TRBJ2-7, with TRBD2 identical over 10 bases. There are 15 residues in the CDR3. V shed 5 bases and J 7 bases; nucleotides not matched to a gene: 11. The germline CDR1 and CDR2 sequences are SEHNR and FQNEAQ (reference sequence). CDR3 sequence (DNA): TGTGCCAGCAGCCCCCCTTCAGCGGGAGGGAGGGAGCAGTACTTC. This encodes CASSPPSAGGREQYF. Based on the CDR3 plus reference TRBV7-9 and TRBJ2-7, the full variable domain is DTGVSQNPRHKITKRGQNVTFRCDPISEHNRLYWYRQTLGQGPEFLTYFQNEAQLEKSRLLSDRFSAERPKGSFSTLEIQRTEQGDSAMYLCASSPPSAGGREQYFGPGTRLTVT.

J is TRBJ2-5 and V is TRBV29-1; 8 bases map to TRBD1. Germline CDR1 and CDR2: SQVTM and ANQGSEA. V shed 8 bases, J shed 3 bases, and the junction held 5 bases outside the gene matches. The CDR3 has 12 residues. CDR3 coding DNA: TGCAGCTATTTACAGGGGGAAGAGACCCAGTACTTC. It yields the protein CSYLQGEETQYF.

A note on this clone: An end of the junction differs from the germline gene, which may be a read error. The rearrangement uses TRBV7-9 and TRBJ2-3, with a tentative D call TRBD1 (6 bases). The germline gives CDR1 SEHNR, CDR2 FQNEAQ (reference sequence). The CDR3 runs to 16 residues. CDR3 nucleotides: TGTTCCAGCAGCTTAGATCCACAGGGTTCGACAGATACGCAGTATTTT. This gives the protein CSSSLDPQGSTDTQYF.

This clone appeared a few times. The CDR3 spells CASRGRGGEYNEQFF. The CDR3 DNA sequence: TGTGCCAGCAGGGGGAGAGGTGGCGAGTACAATGAGCAGTTCTTC. The rearrangement uses TRBV28 and TRBJ2-1; D is possibly TRBD2 (5 bases). Germline V gene lookup returns CDR1 MDHEN and CDR2 SYDVKM. V lost 6 bases to trimming and J lost 4 bases, with 16 bases between them. This CDR3 comprises 15 residues. The variable domain in full, with the rest retrieved from reference TRBV28 and TRBJ2-1, is DVKVTQSSRYLVKRTGEKVFLECVQDMDHENMFWYRQDPGLGLRLIYFSYDVKMKEKGDIPEGYSVSREKKERFSLILESASTNQTSMYLCASRGRGGEYNEQFFGPGTRLTVL.

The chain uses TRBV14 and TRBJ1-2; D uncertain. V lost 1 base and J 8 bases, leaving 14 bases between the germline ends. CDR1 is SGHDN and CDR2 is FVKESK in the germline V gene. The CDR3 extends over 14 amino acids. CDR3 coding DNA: TGTGCCAGCAGCCAAGGAGTGACGGGTATAGGCTACACCTTC. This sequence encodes CASSQGVTGIGYTF.

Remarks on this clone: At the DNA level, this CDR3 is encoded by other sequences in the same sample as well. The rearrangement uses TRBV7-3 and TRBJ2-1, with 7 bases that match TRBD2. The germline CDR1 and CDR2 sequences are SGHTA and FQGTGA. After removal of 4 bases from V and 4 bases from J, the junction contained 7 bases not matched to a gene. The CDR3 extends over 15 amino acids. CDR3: CASSSASGPYNEQFF. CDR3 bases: TGTGCCAGCAGCTCAGCTAGCGGACCGTACAATGAGCAGTTCTTC.

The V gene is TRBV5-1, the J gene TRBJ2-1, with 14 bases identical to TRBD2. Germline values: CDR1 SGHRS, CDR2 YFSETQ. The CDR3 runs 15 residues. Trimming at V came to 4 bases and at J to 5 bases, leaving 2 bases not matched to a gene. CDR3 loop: CASSPGLAGDNEQFF. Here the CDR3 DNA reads TGCGCCAGCAGCCCGGGACTAGCGGGAGACAATGAGCAGTTCTTC.

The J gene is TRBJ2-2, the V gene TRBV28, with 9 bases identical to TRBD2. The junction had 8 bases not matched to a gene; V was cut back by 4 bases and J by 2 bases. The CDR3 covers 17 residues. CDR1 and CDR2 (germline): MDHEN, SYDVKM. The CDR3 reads CASSSWLAGPNTGELFF. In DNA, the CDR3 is TGTGCCAGCAGTTCGTGGCTAGCGGGACCTAACACCGGGGAGCTGTTTTTT.